These 25 T cell receptor beta chains were sequenced from one sample in a study of spatial heterogeneity in lung cancer. Time point in this sample: blood at routine non-recurrence follow-up after resection. Unsorted samples of tumor, nontumor lung or frozen PBMC had their whole RNA sequenced. From the 5' RACE reads, TCRdb called clonotypes with MiXCR, one entry per CDR3 protein. The data show under 150,000 distinct CDR3 sequences, 12% seen once. The source material was PBMCs, sampled at follow-up. These receptors all come from a male donor with early-stage non-small cell lung cancer.

This clonotype has at least ten counts. V and J are TRBV12-3 or TRBV12-4 and TRBJ2-5, with unresolved D. The CDR3 loop spans 13 amino acids. V shed 2 bases and J shed 2 bases, with 6 bases lying between them. CDR3 in DNA: TGTGCCAGCAGTTTACAGTATCAAGAGACCCAGTACTTC. This codes for CASSLQYQETQYF.

This clonotype was detected a few times. V is TRBV10-3 and J is TRBJ1-3, with no clear D. Deletions cut 10 bases from V and 2 bases from J, with 12 bases between. This CDR3 contains 13 residues. Germline V gives CDR1 ENHRY, CDR2 SYGVKD. This CDR3 is CATIRGTGNTIYF. CDR3 sequence (DNA): TGTGCCACAATACGGGGTACTGGAAACACCATATATTTT.

A few counts support this clonotype. The chain carries TRBV20-1 and TRBJ2-1, with 8 nucleotides matching TRBD1. Germline V lookup: CDR1 DFQATT, CDR2 SNEGSKA (reference sequence). The CDR3 extends over 14 amino acids. Trimming cost V 3 bases and J 6 bases; bases outside gene matches: 7. This CDR3 is CSARRTGSPNEQFF. As DNA, the CDR3 is TGCAGTGCTAGGAGGACAGGGTCGCCCAATGAGCAGTTCTTC.

The rearrangement links TRBV12-3 or TRBV12-4 to TRBJ1-2, with D hard to call. This CDR3 is built from 14 residues. Trimming took 6 bases from V and 2 from J, leaving 13 bases between them. This CDR3 is CASRSHSRNYGYTF. The DNA of the CDR3 is TGTGCCAGCAGATCCCATAGCCGGAACTATGGCTACACCTTC.

Regarding this clonotype: A much larger clone differs from this one at a single base, so this may be a read error. No conserved phenylalanine or tryptophan is present at the end of the CDR3, so a read error is the likely explanation. The chain recombines TRBV9 with TRBJ1-1, with a tentative D call TRBD1 (6 bases). From germline, CDR1 is SGDLS and CDR2 YYNGEE. There are 14 residues in the CDR3. V was trimmed by 3 bases and J by 4 bases, leaving 13 bases between them. The CDR3 DNA follows: TGTGCCAGCAGCGCTTCCCAGGGGAGCACTGAAGCTTTCTTG. Encoded protein: CASSASQGSTEAFL.

There are many counts of this clonotype. The chain links TRBV4-1 to TRBJ2-7; 8 bases agree with TRBD1. V was pared by 3 bases and J by 3 bases, with 4 bases of the junction left unmatched. The germline gives CDR1 MGHRA, CDR2 YSYEKL. The CDR3 loop spans 14 amino acids. The CDR3 DNA is TGCGCCAGCAGCCATAACACAGGGGGCTACGAGCAGTACTTC. It yields the protein CASSHNTGGYEQYF.

This clonotype was counted many times. This chain connects TRBV9 to TRBJ2-1; weak D call: TRBD1 (5 bases). Germline loops: CDR1 SGDLS, CDR2 YYNGEE. The CDR3 covers 15 residues. Trimming shortened V by 0 bases and J by 0 bases, and 7 bases separated the two germline ends. The CDR3: CASSVDDSSYNEQFF. The CDR3 nucleotides read TGTGCCAGCAGCGTAGACGACAGCTCCTACAATGAGCAGTTCTTC.

This clonotype turned up a few times. This chain connects TRBV7-9 to TRBJ2-3, with D possibly matching TRBD2 (5 bases). Germline-derived CDR1 and CDR2 are SEHNR and FQNEAQ (reference sequence). V was shortened by 1 base and J by 3 bases, with 11 bases between the two germline ends. The CDR3 is 15 residues long. This CDR3 is CASSLVVGETDTQYF. In DNA form, the CDR3 reads TGTGCCAGCAGCTTAGTGGTCGGGGAAACAGATACGCAGTATTTT. The whole variable domain, remainder taken from reference TRBV7-9 and TRBJ2-3, is DTGVSQNPRHKITKRGQNVTFRCDPISEHNRLYWYRQTLGQGPEFLTYFQNEAQLEKSRLLSDRFSAERPKGSFSTLEIQRTEQGDSAMYLCASSLVVGETDTQYFGPGTRLTVL.

The chain combines TRBV11-2 with TRBJ2-7; possible D gene TRBD1, 6 bases. V dropped 6 bases and J dropped 2 bases, with 11 bases sitting between them. Germline CDR1 SGHAT, CDR2 FQNNGV. The CDR3 is 13 residues long. This CDR3 is CASRLDSAYEQYF. Here the CDR3 DNA reads TGTGCCAGCAGGCTGGACAGTGCCTACGAGCAGTACTTC.

The rearrangement links TRBV6-5 to TRBJ1-2, with 8 bases lining up with TRBD1. V trimming: 5 bases; J trimming: 8 bases; junction bases outside the gene matches: 7. This CDR3 has 13 amino acids. Germline values: CDR1 MNHEY, CDR2 SVGAGI. CDR3 loop: CASSHDRGSGYTF. The CDR3 nucleotides are TGTGCCAGCAGTCATGACAGGGGAAGCGGCTACACCTTC.

The sample holds many counts of this clonotype. The V call is TRBV7-2, the J call TRBJ1-1, with D maybe TRBD1 (6 bases). Germline-derived CDR1 and CDR2 are SGHTA and FQGNSA. The CDR3 totals 15 residues. V lost 8 bases to trimming and J lost 0 bases, with 16 bases between them. CDR3 in DNA: TGTGCCAGCGCCACCGGGGGCACAATGAACACTGAAGCTTTCTTT. Amino acids: CASATGGTMNTEAFF.

The CDR3 protein is CASAPSAGGGTDTQYF. The CDR3 coding sequence is TGTGCTAGTGCCCCGTCCGCGGGGGGTGGCACAGATACGCAGTATTTT. The V gene is TRBV12-5, the J gene TRBJ2-3; TRBD2 matches 8 bases. The CDR3 consists of 16 residues. J gave up 1 base and V 7 bases, and 10 bases lay outside the gene matches. Germline values: CDR1 LGHNT, CDR2 FRNRAP. Looking up the rest from reference TRBV12-5 and TRBJ2-3 gives the full variable domain: DARVTQTPRHKVTEMGQEVTMRCQPILGHNTVFWYRQTMMQGLELLAYFRNRAPLDDSGMPKDRFSAEMPDATLATLKIQPSEPRDSAVYFCASAPSAGGGTDTQYFGPGTRLTVL.

The chain has TRBV7-2 and TRBJ2-1; 9 nucleotides align to TRBD1. Trimming removed 8 bases from V and 8 bases from J; junction bases left unmatched: 10. The CDR3 covers 14 residues. The germline V gene has CDR1 SGHTA and CDR2 FQGNSA. CDR3 in amino acids: CASSQDRGSDEQFF. CDR3 DNA sequence: TGTGCCAGCTCCCAGGACAGGGGCTCGGATGAGCAGTTCTTC.

This clonotype occurred many times. This chain joins TRBV10-3 and TRBJ1-3; weak D call: TRBD1 (5 bases). The germline V gene has CDR1 ENHRY and CDR2 SYGVKD. This CDR3 contains 16 residues. Trimming cost V 5 bases and J 0 bases, with 14 bases left between them. The DNA for the CDR3 is TGTGCCATCAGTTCCCGAGGCGGGGGCTCTGGAAACACCATATATTTT. This codes for CAISSRGGGSGNTIYF.

This CDR3 reads CATSMSRGGDTQYF. The DNA for the CDR3 is TGTGCCACCAGCATGTCCCGGGGGGGCGATACGCAGTATTTT. The chain is built from TRBV15 and TRBJ2-3, with 8 bases aligning to TRBD2. Germline values: CDR1 LNHNV, CDR2 YYDKDF (reference sequence). The CDR3 has 14 amino acids. Losses at the gene ends were 4 bases for V and 6 bases for J; bases not matched to a gene: 6.

This chain links TRBV12-3 or TRBV12-4 with TRBJ2-2; TRBD1 might be the D (6 bases). Trimming removed 5 bases from V and 1 base from J, with 8 bases in between. The CDR3 consists of 14 residues. DNA for the CDR3: TGTGCCAGCAGTCAGGACAGGAACACCGGGGAGCTGTTTTTT. This gives the protein CASSQDRNTGELFF.

This chain links TRBV23-1 with TRBJ2-7; D remains unclear. TRBV23-1 is identified as an open reading frame with a role that is uncertain. Trimming removed 0 bases at V and 1 base at J, with 19 bases between. CDR3 size: 18 residues. The CDR3: CASSQSRSEARFSYEQYF. For the CDR3, the DNA is TGCGCCAGCAGTCAATCGAGGTCCGAGGCGCGCTTTTCCTACGAGCAGTACTTC.

The rearrangement uses TRBV28 and TRBJ2-7; 7 bases align to TRBD2. This CDR3 comprises 12 residues. The germline V gene encodes CDR1 MDHEN and CDR2 SYDVKM. The ends lost 3 bases at V and 9 bases at J; junction bases unmatched: 5. In DNA, the CDR3 is TGTGCCAGCAGTTTGGGGGGGATCGCGCAGTACTTC. This codes for CASSLGGIAQYF.

This clonotype was seen repeatedly, ten times or more. Here the CDR3 reads CSVATGGGSYEQYF. DNA for the CDR3: TGCAGCGTAGCCACAGGGGGCGGCTCCTACGAGCAGTACTTC. The chain carries TRBV29-1 and TRBJ2-7, with TRBD1 matching over 9 bases. CDR1 and CDR2 from the germline V gene are SQVTM and ANQGSEA. The CDR3 spans 14 residues. Trimming removed 6 bases from V and 0 bases from J; junction bases left unmatched: 6.

In its sample, this clonotype was seen a few times. J is TRBJ2-5 and V is TRBV11-1; 10 bases align to TRBD2. V lost 5 bases and J lost 3; bases outside the gene matches: 12. CDR1 and CDR2 (germline): SGHAT, FQDESV (reference sequence). CDR3 size: 17 residues. CDR3 bases: TGTGCCAGCAGCCCGATAGCGGGGGGACACCTCAAAGAGACCCAGTACTTC. As protein: CASSPIAGGHLKETQYF.

The genes are TRBV10-3 and TRBJ1-1, with TRBD1 matching 8 bases. Trimming cost V 6 bases and J 4 bases; bases outside gene matches: 7. The CDR3 spans 14 residues. Germline V gives CDR1 ENHRY, CDR2 SYGVKD. DNA for the CDR3: TGTGCCATCAGCCTGGACAGGGAGGCCACTGAAGCTTTCTTT. Protein product: CAISLDREATEAFF.

At least ten counts were recorded for this clonotype. The DNA for the CDR3 is TGCGCCAGCAGTGAGATCGCCGGCTCCCCAGCTTTCTTT. Residues: CASSEIAGSPAFF. The V call is TRBV10-1, the J call TRBJ1-1; D gene uncertain. The germline gives CDR1 WNHNN, CDR2 SYGVQD (reference sequence). Trimming removed 2 bases at V and 10 bases at J, with 14 bases between. This CDR3 spans 13 amino acids.

The table lists this clonotype with many counts. The chain combines TRBV29-1 with TRBJ2-1, with D possibly being TRBD1 (5 bases). V lost 8 bases and J 4 bases, leaving 21 bases between the germline ends. This CDR3 spans 15 amino acids. The germline V gene has CDR1 SQVTM and CDR2 ANQGSEA. CDR3 nucleotide sequence: TGCAGCCATACGGGCCAGGGCGATCTTTACAATGAGCAGTTCTTC. Residues: CSHTGQGDLYNEQFF.

The chain uses TRBV25-1 and TRBJ1-1; no definite D call. CDR1 and CDR2 from the germline V gene are MGHDK and SYGVNS. V dropped 6 bases and J dropped 7 bases, with 9 bases sitting between them. The CDR3 has 11 amino acids. The CDR3 is CASRRAGEAFF. The CDR3 nucleotides are TGTGCCAGCAGAAGGGCTGGTGAAGCTTTCTTT.

The genes are TRBV11-2 and TRBJ1-1; D gene ambiguous. The CDR3 consists of 13 residues. V gave up 0 bases and J gave up 11 bases, with 13 bases separating them. Per germline, CDR1 SGHAT and CDR2 FQNNGV. CDR3 protein: CASSLDLNTGAFF. CDR3 DNA: TGTGCCAGCAGCTTAGATCTAAACACCGGGGCTTTCTTT.